Listed below are T cell receptor beta chains from one sample, sequenced in a study of blood T cell repertoires in COVID-19. The protocol was immunoSEQ multiplex PCR, while the TCRdb copy is restricted to in-frame clones and leaves out a portion. The sample contains fewer than 250,000 clones, approximately 90% of which appear only once. Sequencing was carried out using peripheral blood. The receptors were sampled from a human donor in a cohort sampled during active COVID-19. The CDR3 runs from the conserved cysteine through the conserved F or W. A D gene is named only where the DNA matches it firmly.

d_call j_call v_call cdr3_aa
TRBD2 TRBJ2-1 TRBV2 CASSPGGGRSFF
- TRBJ2-1 TRBV15 CATSRDNEFHNEQFF
- TRBJ1-5 TRBV9 CASGGAGDQPQHF
TRBD2 TRBJ2-7 TRBV5-1 CASSAASGGTGEQYF
TRBD2 TRBJ2-5 TRBV27 CASSPRLAGGEETQYF
TRBD1 TRBJ2-3 TRBV20-1 CSASTGVYTQYF
TRBD1 TRBJ1-1 TRBV18 CASSRTGVDTEAFF
TRBD2 TRBJ2-7 TRBV11-2 CASSLSAGGQTYEQYF
- TRBJ1-5 TRBV27 CASSVGGDNQPQHF
- TRBJ1-1 TRBV7-2 CASSLQGGDTEAFF
- TRBJ2-3 TRBV7-2 CASSLETGTQYF
- TRBJ2-7 TRBV7-2 CASRARVSYEQYF
- TRBJ1-6 TRBV3-1/TRBV3-2 CASSQSARNSPLHF
TRBD2 TRBJ2-5 TRBV3-1/TRBV3-2 CASSQRETSGVRETQYF
TRBD2 TRBJ2-3 TRBV6-5 CASRGLASFTDTQYF
- TRBJ2-5 TRBV19 CASSTRDFQETQYF
TRBD1 TRBJ2-7 TRBV6-6 CASSYSATGGNEQYF
TRBD1 TRBJ2-7 TRBV27 CASSSRDSSYEQYF
TRBD1 TRBJ2-5 TRBV12-3/TRBV12-4 CASRRQGTETQYF
TRBD2 TRBJ2-3 TRBV10-1 CASSTSGGLTDTQYF
TRBD1 TRBJ2-5 TRBV11-2 CASSLMDRETQYF
- TRBJ1-2 TRBV6-5 CASSAGNYGYTF
TRBD2 TRBJ2-4 TRBV28 CASSFTGNSGSKNIQYF
- TRBJ1-5 TRBV9 CASSVSPGGSQHF
TRBD1 TRBJ2-7 TRBV27 CASALSDRVYEQYF
- TRBJ2-7 TRBV6-5 CASSSGERYEQYF
- TRBJ1-1 TRBV6-7 CASSYWRPDTEAFF
- TRBJ2-7 TRBV6-1 CASSESNPLYF
- TRBJ2-1 TRBV30 CAWSVSVVGEQFF
TRBD1 TRBJ2-1 TRBV6-2/TRBV6-3 CASSYSRGLTYEQFF
- TRBJ2-5 TRBV29-1 CSSRASVQETQYF
TRBD2 TRBJ2-1 TRBV6-5 CASSLLAGEGGEQFF
- TRBJ2-5 TRBV7-2 CASRASGSSIQETQYF
TRBD2 TRBJ2-1 TRBV7-6 CASSPGLAAINEQFF
TRBD1 TRBJ2-4 TRBV19 CASSSPGGSRNIQYF
TRBD1 TRBJ1-5 TRBV10-3 CAITPGQNQPQHF
- TRBJ2-7 TRBV28 CASSSGPGSVAYEQYF
TRBD2 TRBJ2-1 TRBV7-9 CASSFGGGGYNEQFF
- TRBJ1-3 TRBV4-3 CASSQDWSNSGSGNTIYF
TRBD1 TRBJ1-6 TRBV3-1/TRBV3-2 CASSQEWTGVSPLHF
TRBD2 TRBJ2-1 TRBV15 CATSRGLAGEDEQFF
- TRBJ2-3 TRBV11-2 CASSQHKDTQYF
TRBD1 TRBJ1-1 TRBV6-5 CASRGTGGGNTEAFF
TRBD1 TRBJ2-2 TRBV11-2 CASSARGLGTGELFF
- TRBJ2-7 TRBV9 CASSGREPPYEQYF
- TRBJ1-1 TRBV28 CASRSHRGAFF
- TRBJ1-1 TRBV18 CASSPTVDTEAFF
TRBD2 TRBJ2-1 TRBV3-1/TRBV3-2 CASSPPTSGTSGTHNEQFF
- TRBJ1-1 TRBV30 CAWRPQDRVLYLNTEAFF
TRBD2 TRBJ2-3 TRBV5-1 CASSLEVGGTTDTQYF
- TRBJ1-5 TRBV4-1 CASSLDRYSNQPQHF
- TRBJ1-4 TRBV27 CASSSVGGGWEKLFF
TRBD1 TRBJ1-4 TRBV3-1/TRBV3-2 CASSQFGTGELFF
- TRBJ1-1 TRBV29-1 CSVEQGNGPFF
TRBD1 TRBJ2-1 TRBV19 CASSLGQGQGGNNEQFF
TRBD1 TRBJ1-2 TRBV3-1/TRBV3-2 CASSLSTGGAGYTF
TRBD2 TRBJ2-7 TRBV25-1 CASSESLAGNYEQYF